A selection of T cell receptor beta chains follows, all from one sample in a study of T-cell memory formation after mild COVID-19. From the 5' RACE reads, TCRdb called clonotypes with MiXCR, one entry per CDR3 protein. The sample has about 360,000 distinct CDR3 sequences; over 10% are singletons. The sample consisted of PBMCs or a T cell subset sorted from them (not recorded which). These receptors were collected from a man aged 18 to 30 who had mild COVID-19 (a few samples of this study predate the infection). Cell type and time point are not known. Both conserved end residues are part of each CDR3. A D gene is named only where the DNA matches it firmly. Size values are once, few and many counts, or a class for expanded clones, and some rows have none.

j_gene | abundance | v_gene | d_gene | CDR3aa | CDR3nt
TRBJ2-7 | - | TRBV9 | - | CASSTGPGRSYEQYF | TGTGCCAGCAGCACGGGCCCAGGGAGGTCCTACGAGCAGTACTTC
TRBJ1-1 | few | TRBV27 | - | CASSPRQSYTEAFF | TGTGCCAGCAGTCCGAGACAGTCCTACACTGAAGCTTTCTTT
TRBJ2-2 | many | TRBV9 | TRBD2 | CASSFSGGFTGELFF | TGTGCCAGCAGCTTCAGCGGGGGGTTCACCGGGGAGCTGTTTTTT
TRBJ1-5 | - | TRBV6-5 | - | CASSSRPFNQPQHF | TGTGCCAGCAGTTCTCGGCCTTTCAATCAGCCCCAGCATTTT
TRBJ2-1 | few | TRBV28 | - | CASSAFRAGVGNEQFF | TGTGCCAGCAGTGCCTTTCGAGCAGGGGTTGGCAATGAGCAGTTCTTC
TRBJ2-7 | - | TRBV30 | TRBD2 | CAWERGGPSEQYF | TGTGCCTGGGAGCGGGGGGGGCCCTCCGAGCAGTACTTC
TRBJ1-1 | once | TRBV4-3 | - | CASSQDHRGRGTEAFF | TGCGCCAGCAGCCAAGATCATCGGGGGCGCGGCACTGAAGCTTTCTTT
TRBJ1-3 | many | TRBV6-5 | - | CASSYSRGNTIYF | TGTGCCAGCAGTTACTCCAGGGGAAACACCATATATTTT
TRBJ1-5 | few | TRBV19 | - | CASSSYGNQPQHF | TGTGCCAGTAGTTCCTATGGCAATCAGCCCCAGCATTTT
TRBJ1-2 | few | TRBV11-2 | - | CASSFGGSPYGYTF | TGTGCCAGCAGCTTCGGAGGGAGTCCCTATGGCTACACCTTC
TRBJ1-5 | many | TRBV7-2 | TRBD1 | CASSLEGQQPQHF | TGTGCCAGCAGCTTAGAGGGACAGCAGCCCCAGCATTTT
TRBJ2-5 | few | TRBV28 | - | CASGFGGQETQYF | TGTGCCAGCGGCTTTGGGGGACAAGAGACCCAGTACTTC
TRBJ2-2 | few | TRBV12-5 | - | CASGIPRTAGNTGELFF | TGTGCTAGTGGTATACCCCGGACGGCAGGGAACACCGGGGAGCTGTTTTTT
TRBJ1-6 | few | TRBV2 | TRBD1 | CASSADRVGNSPLHF | TGTGCCAGCAGTGCGGACAGGGTGGGGAATTCACCCCTCCACTTT
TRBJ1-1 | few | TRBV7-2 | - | CASTLLSRNTEAFF | TGTGCCAGCACCCTACTATCGCGCAACACTGAAGCTTTCTTT
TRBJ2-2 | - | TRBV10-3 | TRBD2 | CAIEWGAGGHNTGELFF | TGTGCCATCGAATGGGGAGCGGGGGGACATAACACCGGGGAGCTGTTTTTT
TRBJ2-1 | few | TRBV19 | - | CASSIAGGLNEQFF | TGTGCCAGTAGTATAGCCGGGGGGCTAAATGAGCAGTTCTTC
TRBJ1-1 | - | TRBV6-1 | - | CASSAGPKAAFF | TGTGCCAGCAGTGCTGGCCCGAAAGCGGCTTTCTTT
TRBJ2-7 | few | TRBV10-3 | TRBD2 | CAISKLERGGDEQYF | TGTGCCATCAGTAAGCTAGAACGGGGGGGCGACGAGCAGTACTTC
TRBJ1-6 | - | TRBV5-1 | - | CASSGGAGLSSPLHF | TGCGCCAGCAGTGGGGGCGCGGGTCTTTCTTCACCCCTCCACTTT
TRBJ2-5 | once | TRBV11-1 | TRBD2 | CASSSWTSGKETQYF | TGTGCCAGCAGCTCTTGGACTAGCGGGAAAGAGACCCAGTACTTC
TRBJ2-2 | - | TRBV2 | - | CASRGFKGNTGELFF | TGTGCCAGCAGGGGCTTCAAGGGGAACACCGGGGAGCTGTTTTTT
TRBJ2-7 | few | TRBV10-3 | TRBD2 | CAMGEGLEQYF | TGTGCTATGGGGGAGGGGCTCGAGCAGTACTTC
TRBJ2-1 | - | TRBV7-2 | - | CASSLESSVNEQFF | TGTGCCAGCAGCTTAGAAAGCAGCGTAAATGAGCAGTTCTTC
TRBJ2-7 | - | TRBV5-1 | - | CASSLVGSHEQYF | TGCGCCAGCAGCTTGGTGGGCAGCCACGAGCAGTACTTC
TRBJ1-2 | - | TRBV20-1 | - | CSARDPWGTPGDYGYTF | TGCAGTGCTAGAGATCCCTGGGGAACCCCCGGTGACTATGGCTACACCTTC
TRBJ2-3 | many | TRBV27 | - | CASRMGRRTDTQYF | TGTGCCAGCAGGATGGGCAGGAGGACAGATACGCAGTATTTT
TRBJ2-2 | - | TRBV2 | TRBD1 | CASSRNRGTGELFF | TGTGCCAGCAGTAGGAACAGGGGCACCGGGGAGCTGTTTTTT
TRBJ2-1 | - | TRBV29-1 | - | CSVEGQVSYNEQFF | TGCAGCGTTGAAGGTCAGGTCTCCTACAATGAGCAGTTCTTC
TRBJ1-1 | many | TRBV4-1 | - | CASSQDFGAAEAFF | TGCGCCAGCAGCCAAGATTTTGGAGCAGCCGAAGCTTTCTTT
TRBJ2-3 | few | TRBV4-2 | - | CASSQDRQNTDTQYF | TGTGCCAGCAGCCAAGACCGCCAGAACACAGATACGCAGTATTTT
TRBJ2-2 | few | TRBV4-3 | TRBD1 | CASSQAGTANTGELFF | TGCGCCAGCAGCCAGGCCGGGACAGCGAACACCGGGGAGCTGTTTTTT
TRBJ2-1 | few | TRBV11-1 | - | CASSSAGLANEQFF | TGTGCCAGCAGCTCGGCGGGACTGGCCAATGAGCAGTTCTTC
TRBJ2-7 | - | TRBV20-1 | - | CSARDGGRRPYEQYF | TGCAGTGCTAGAGATGGGGGCAGGCGGCCCTACGAGCAGTACTTC
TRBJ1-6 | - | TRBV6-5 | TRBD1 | CASSSPGTGPLHF | TGTGCCAGCAGTTCACCCGGGACAGGGCCCCTCCACTTT
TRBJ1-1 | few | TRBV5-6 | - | CASSLLGLTGPGTEAFF | TGTGCCAGCAGCTTGTTGGGCCTGACAGGCCCGGGAACTGAAGCTTTCTTT
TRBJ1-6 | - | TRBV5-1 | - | CASSLAKAGRYNSPLHF | TGCGCCAGCAGCTTGGCCAAAGCAGGGCGTTATAATTCACCCCTCCACTTT
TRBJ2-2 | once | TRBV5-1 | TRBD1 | CASSFGTADTGELFF | TGCGCCAGCAGCTTCGGGACAGCCGACACCGGGGAGCTGTTTTTT
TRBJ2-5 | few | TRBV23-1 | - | CASSHREETQYF | TGCGCCAGCAGTCACCGGGAGGAGACCCAGTACTTC
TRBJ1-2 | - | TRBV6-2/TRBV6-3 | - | CASSYWTDGYTF | TGTGCCAGCAGTTACTGGACAGATGGCTACACCTTC
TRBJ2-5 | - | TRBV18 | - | CASSGASGETQYF | TGTGCCAGCTCAGGGGCCTCTGGAGAGACCCAGTACTTC
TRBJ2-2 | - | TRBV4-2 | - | CASSRPQGSGELFF | TGTGCCAGCAGCCGTCCCCAGGGGAGCGGGGAGCTGTTTTTT
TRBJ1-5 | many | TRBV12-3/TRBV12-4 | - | CASARGQSNQPQHF | TGTGCCAGTGCTCGGGGGCAAAGCAATCAGCCCCAGCATTTT
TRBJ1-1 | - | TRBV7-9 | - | CASSFGTLVTEAFF | TGTGCCAGCAGCTTCGGGACGTTGGTCACTGAAGCTTTCTTT
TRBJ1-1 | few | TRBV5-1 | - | CASSLDDWGTEAFF | TGCGCCAGCAGCTTGGACGATTGGGGCACTGAAGCTTTCTTT
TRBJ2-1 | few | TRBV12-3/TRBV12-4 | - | CASSLGGWDEQFF | TGTGCCAGCAGTTTAGGCGGCTGGGATGAGCAGTTCTTC
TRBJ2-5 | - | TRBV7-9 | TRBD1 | CASSLAWGQGVQETQYF | TGTGCCAGCAGCTTAGCATGGGGACAGGGGGTCCAAGAGACCCAGTACTTC
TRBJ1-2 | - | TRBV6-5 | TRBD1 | CASSYSSTGGSYGYTF | TGTGCCAGCAGTTACAGTTCGACAGGGGGCTCGTATGGCTACACCTTC